This is a list of T cell receptor beta chains from one sample in a study of blood T cell repertoires in COVID-19. The protocol was immunoSEQ multiplex PCR, while the TCRdb copy is restricted to in-frame clones and leaves out a portion. The sample consists of 20,000 to 30,000 clones, almost 95% of them appearing once. The sample was peripheral blood. Source of these receptors: a human donor in a cohort sampled during active COVID-19. Each CDR3 is given with its conserved first and last residue. The D gene is left open where the match is weak. Some rows have no size entry. The others give once, few or many, or a class for an expanded clone.

NA	NA	TRBV19	TRBJ1-1	CASSDGQYMNTEAFF	TGTGCCAGTAGTGACGGACAGTACATGAACACTGAAGCTTTCTTT
NA	NA	TRBV7-8	TRBJ2-7	CASSIRPYEQYF	TGTGCCAGCAGCATCCGTCCCTACGAGCAGTACTTC
NA	NA	TRBV24-1	TRBJ1-1	CATSDRAAPAGTEAFF	TGTGCCACCAGTGATAGGGCGGCCCCCGCGGGCACTGAAGCTTTCTTT
NA	TRBD1	TRBV2	TRBJ2-2	CASSERGQGSGELFF	TGTGCCAGCAGCGAAAGGGGACAGGGGTCCGGGGAGCTGTTTTTT
NA	NA	TRBV28	TRBJ1-2	CASSVHTYGYTF	TGTGCCAGCAGTGTCCACACCTATGGCTACACCTTC
NA	TRBD1	TRBV28	TRBJ2-3	CASRIQGDTQYF	TGTGCCAGCAGGATACAGGGGGATACGCAGTATTTT
NA	TRBD1	TRBV27	TRBJ1-2	CASSLWVPQGGVEGYTF	TGTGCCAGCAGTTTATGGGTCCCCCAGGGGGGAGTGGAAGGCTACACCTTC
NA	TRBD2	TRBV10-3	TRBJ2-7	CAISEPTSGTYEQYF	TGTGCCATCAGTGAGCCGACTAGCGGGACTTACGAGCAGTACTTC
NA	TRBD1	TRBV30	TRBJ2-6	CAWRTGGTSGANVLTF	TGTGCCTGGAGGACAGGGGGGACCTCTGGGGCCAACGTCCTGACTTTC
NA	NA	TRBV27	TRBJ1-1	CASSRGWGEAFF	TGTGCCAGCAGCCGCGGGTGGGGTGAAGCTTTCTTT
NA	TRBD2	TRBV4-2	TRBJ2-7	CASSPIGGGASYEQYF	TGTGCCAGCAGCCCGATTGGCGGGGGGGCCTCCTACGAGCAGTACTTC
NA	NA	TRBV2	TRBJ1-5	CASSSETVTGNQPQHF	TGTGCCAGCAGTTCAGAGACGGTCACAGGCAATCAGCCCCAGCATTTT
NA	NA	TRBV11-3	TRBJ1-1	CASSLGGQVGDTEAFF	TGTGCCAGCAGCTTAGGAGGCCAGGTCGGGGACACTGAAGCTTTCTTT
NA	TRBD1	TRBV5-1	TRBJ2-5	CASRKDNRGEETQYF	TGCGCCAGCAGGAAGGACAACAGGGGGGAAGAGACCCAGTACTTC
NA	TRBD2	TRBV10-2	TRBJ2-2	CATSTSGGNTGELFF	TGCGCCACCTCGACTAGCGGGGGGAACACCGGGGAGCTGTTTTTT
NA	TRBD2	TRBV2	TRBJ2-1	CASRTGGAVEQFF	TGTGCCAGCAGGACGGGGGGGGCAGTGGAGCAGTTCTTC
NA	TRBD1	TRBV11-2	TRBJ1-6	CASSLETGANSPLHF	TGTGCCAGCAGCTTGGAGACAGGGGCCAATTCACCCCTCCACTTT
NA	NA	TRBV2	TRBJ1-2	CASSGLQTNYGYTF	TGTGCCAGCAGTGGTCTCCAGACTAACTATGGCTACACCTTC
NA	NA	TRBV7-8	TRBJ2-7	CASSLVDTSSYEQYF	TGTGCCAGCAGCTTAGTAGACACCTCCTCCTACGAGCAGTACTTC
NA	NA	TRBV18	TRBJ1-2	CASSPFPENYGYTF	TGTGCCAGCTCACCATTTCCCGAGAACTATGGCTACACCTTC
NA	NA	TRBV12-3/TRBV12-4	TRBJ2-2	CASGGNTGELFF	TGTGCCAGCGGCGGGAACACCGGGGAGCTGTTTTTT
NA	NA	TRBV19	TRBJ2-6	CASSIGGQSVTGANVLTF	TGTGCCAGTAGTATCGGGGGACAGTCGGTCACTGGGGCCAACGTCCTGACTTTC
NA	TRBD1	TRBV6-1	TRBJ2-1	CASSEHQGVGGGEQFF	TGTGCCAGCAGTGAACATCAGGGGGTAGGGGGCGGTGAGCAGTTCTTC
NA	NA	TRBV28	TRBJ1-1	CASGRVNPGAFF	TGTGCCAGCGGGAGAGTGAACCCGGGTGCTTTCTTT
NA	TRBD1	TRBV2	TRBJ1-2	CASRKQGINYGYTF	TGTGCCAGCAGAAAACAGGGGATTAACTATGGCTACACCTTC
NA	NA	TRBV4-3	TRBJ1-1	CASSQDPVGTTHTEAFF	TGCGCCAGCAGCCAAGATCCAGTAGGGACAACTCACACTGAAGCTTTCTTT
NA	TRBD2	TRBV13	TRBJ2-7	CASSLAREGRGSSYEQYF	TGTGCCAGCAGCTTAGCGCGGGAGGGCCGAGGGAGCTCCTACGAGCAGTACTTC
NA	TRBD2	TRBV5-1	TRBJ2-3	CASSLASGGADTQYF	TGCGCCAGCAGCTTGGCTAGCGGGGGAGCAGATACGCAGTATTTT
NA	NA	TRBV9	TRBJ1-2	CASSVAGYTF	TGTGCCAGCAGCGTAGCAGGCTACACCTTC
NA	NA	TRBV24-1	TRBJ2-2	CATRVQGPTGELFF	TGTGCCACCAGGGTACAGGGTCCCACCGGGGAGCTGTTTTTT
NA	TRBD1	TRBV19	TRBJ2-1	CASSRPRDRGGDEQFF	TGTGCCAGTAGCCGCCCCCGGGACAGGGGGGGGGATGAGCAGTTCTTC
NA	NA	TRBV7-6	TRBJ1-3	CASSSFPLQLQATDTIYF	TGTGCCAGCAGCTCCTTTCCTTTACAATTACAAGCGACGGACACCATATATTTT
NA	TRBD1	TRBV28	TRBJ1-2	CASTEGAVYGYTF	TGTGCCAGCACCGAGGGGGCCGTCTATGGCTACACCTTC
NA	NA	TRBV2	TRBJ2-1	CASSDGGNEQFF	TGTGCCAGCAGTGACGGCGGCAATGAGCAGTTCTTC
NA	NA	TRBV6-5	TRBJ1-2	CASSRPTGYYGYTF	TGTGCCAGCAGCCGCCCCACAGGGTACTATGGCTACACCTTC
NA	NA	TRBV7-9	TRBJ2-7	CASSLAGVGTYEQYF	TGTGCCAGCAGCTTAGCAGGGGTGGGCACCTACGAGCAGTACTTC
NA	TRBD2	TRBV19	TRBJ2-3	CASSLSGLALGGTDTQYF	TGTGCCAGTAGTTTATCGGGACTAGCCTTGGGAGGCACAGATACGCAGTATTTT
NA	TRBD1	TRBV3-1/TRBV3-2	TRBJ1-1	CASSQGTGDGPEAFF	TGTGCCAGCAGCCAAGGGACAGGGGATGGTCCTGAAGCTTTCTTT
NA	NA	TRBV5-1	TRBJ1-6	CASSLGQDNSPLHF	TGCGCCAGCAGCTTGGGGCAGGATAATTCACCCCTCCACTTT
NA	TRBD2	TRBV28	TRBJ2-2	CASTPSGSPGELFF	TGTGCCAGCACTCCTAGCGGGAGCCCCGGGGAGCTGTTTTTT
NA	TRBD2	TRBV28	TRBJ2-3	CASSTGGGTTDTQYF	TGTGCCAGCAGCACCGGGGGGGGGACCACAGATACGCAGTATTTT
once	NA	TRBV27	TRBJ2-7	CASSFQGYEQYF	TGTGCCAGCAGTTTTCAGGGCTACGAGCAGTACTTC
NA	NA	TRBV27	TRBJ2-7	CASSLWGGEQYF	TGTGCCAGCAGTTTATGGGGCGGCGAGCAGTACTTC
NA	NA	TRBV7-9	TRBJ1-2	CASTNQGPGLNYGYTF	TGTGCCAGCACCAACCAGGGCCCAGGGCTAAACTATGGCTACACCTTC
NA	TRBD1	TRBV7-9	TRBJ2-3	CASSLKGTGFADTQYF	TGTGCCAGCAGCCTGAAAGGGACAGGGTTCGCAGATACGCAGTATTTT
once	TRBD1	TRBV23-1	TRBJ2-7	CASSPQGQGSSYEQYF	TGCGCCAGCAGTCCCCAGGGACAGGGGAGCTCCTACGAGCAGTACTTC
NA	NA	TRBV30	TRBJ2-1	CAWSRGQPVLNEQFF	TGTGCCTGGAGCCGAGGACAGCCCGTTCTCAATGAGCAGTTCTTC
NA	TRBD2	TRBV11-3	TRBJ2-5	CASSLLVGGFGETQYF	TGTGCCAGCAGCTTACTTGTGGGAGGGTTCGGGGAGACCCAGTACTTC
NA	NA	TRBV27	TRBJ1-4	CASSFTGSGEKLFF	TGTGCCAGCAGTTTCACAGGGTCGGGAGAAAAACTGTTTTTT
NA	TRBD1	TRBV7-2	TRBJ1-3	CASSPDRGRPGNTIYF	TGTGCCAGCAGTCCGGACAGGGGCCGTCCAGGGAACACCATATATTTT
NA	TRBD1	TRBV2	TRBJ1-2	CASSLITGGLYGYTF	TGTGCCAGCAGTCTCATTACAGGGGGACTCTATGGCTACACCTTC
NA	TRBD1	TRBV15	TRBJ1-6	CATSFRTPGQGASYNSPLHF	TGTGCCACCAGCTTCAGAACTCCGGGACAGGGGGCGTCCTATAATTCACCCCTCCACTTT
NA	TRBD1	TRBV24-1	TRBJ1-4	CATSDSGQGGEKLFF	TGTGCCACCAGTGATTCGGGACAGGGGGGGGAAAAACTGTTTTTT
NA	NA	TRBV6-5	TRBJ1-1	CASRDSMNTEAFF	TGTGCCAGCAGGGACAGTATGAACACTGAAGCTTTCTTT
NA	TRBD1	TRBV7-2	TRBJ1-1	CASSASRGQGTEAFF	TGTGCCAGCAGCGCCTCCAGGGGGCAGGGCACTGAAGCTTTCTTT
NA	TRBD1	TRBV5-1	TRBJ1-2	CASSRAQGVYGYTF	TGCGCCAGCAGCCGGGCACAGGGGGTTTATGGCTACACCTTC
NA	NA	TRBV7-6	TRBJ2-5	CASKPSRASVETQYF	TGTGCCAGCAAGCCCTCGCGGGCCTCGGTGGAGACCCAGTACTTC
NA	TRBD2	TRBV4-3	TRBJ2-7	CASSRGSGGDSYEQYF	TGCGCCAGCAGCCGAGGCAGCGGGGGTGACTCCTACGAGCAGTACTTC